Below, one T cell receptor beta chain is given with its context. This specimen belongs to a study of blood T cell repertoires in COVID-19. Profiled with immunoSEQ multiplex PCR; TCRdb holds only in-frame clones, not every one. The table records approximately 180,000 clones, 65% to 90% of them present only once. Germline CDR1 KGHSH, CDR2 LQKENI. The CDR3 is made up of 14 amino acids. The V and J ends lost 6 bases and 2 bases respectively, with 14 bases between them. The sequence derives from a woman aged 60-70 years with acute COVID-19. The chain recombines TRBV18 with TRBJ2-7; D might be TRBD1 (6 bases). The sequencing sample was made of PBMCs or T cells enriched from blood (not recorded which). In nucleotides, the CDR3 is TGTGCCAGCTCCCGCGGACAGAGTGCCTACGAGCAGTACTTC. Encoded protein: CASSRGQSAYEQYF.